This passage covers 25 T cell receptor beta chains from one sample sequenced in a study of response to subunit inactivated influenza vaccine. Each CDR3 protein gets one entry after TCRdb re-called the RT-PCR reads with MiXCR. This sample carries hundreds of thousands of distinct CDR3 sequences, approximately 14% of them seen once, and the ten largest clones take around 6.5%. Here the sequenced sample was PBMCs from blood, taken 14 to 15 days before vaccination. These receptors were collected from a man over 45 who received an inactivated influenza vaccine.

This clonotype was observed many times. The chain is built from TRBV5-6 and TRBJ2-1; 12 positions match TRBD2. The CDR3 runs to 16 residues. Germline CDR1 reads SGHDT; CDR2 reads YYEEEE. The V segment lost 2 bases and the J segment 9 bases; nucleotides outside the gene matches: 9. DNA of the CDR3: TGTGCCAGCAGCTTCCTAGCGGGGGGGGGGTACGGTGAGCAGTTCTTC. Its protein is CASSFLAGGGYGEQFF. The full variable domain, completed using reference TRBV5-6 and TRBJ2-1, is DAGVTQSPTHLIKTRGQQVTLRCSPKSGHDTVSWYQQALGQGPQFIFQYYEEEERQRGNFPDRFSGHQFPNYSSELNVNALLLGDSALYLCASSFLAGGGYGEQFFGPGTRLTVL.

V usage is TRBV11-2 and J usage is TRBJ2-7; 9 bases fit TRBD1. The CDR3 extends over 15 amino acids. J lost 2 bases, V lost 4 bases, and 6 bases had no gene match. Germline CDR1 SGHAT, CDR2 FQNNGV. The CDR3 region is CASSSVRDRAYEQYF. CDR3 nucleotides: TGTGCCAGCAGCTCGGTTAGGGACAGGGCCTACGAGCAGTACTTC. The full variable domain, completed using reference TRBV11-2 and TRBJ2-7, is EAGVAQSPRYKIIEKRQSVAFWCNPISGHATLYWYQQILGQGPKLLIQFQNNGVVDDSQLPKDRFSAERLKGVDSTLKIQPAKLEDSAVYLCASSSVRDRAYEQYFGPGTRLTVT.

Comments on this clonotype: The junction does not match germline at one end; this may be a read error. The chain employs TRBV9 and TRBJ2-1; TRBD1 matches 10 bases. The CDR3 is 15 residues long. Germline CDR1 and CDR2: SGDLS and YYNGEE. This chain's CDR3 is CASSVTGTGVDEHFF. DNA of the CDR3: TGTGCCAGCAGCGTGACCGGGACAGGGGTGGATGAGCACTTCTTC.

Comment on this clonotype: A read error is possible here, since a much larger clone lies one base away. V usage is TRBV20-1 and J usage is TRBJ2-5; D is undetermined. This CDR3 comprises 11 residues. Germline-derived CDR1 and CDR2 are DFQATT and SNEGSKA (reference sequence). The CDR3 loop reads CSAFNQETKYF. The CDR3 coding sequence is TGCAGTGCTTTTAATCAAGAGACCAAGTACTTC.

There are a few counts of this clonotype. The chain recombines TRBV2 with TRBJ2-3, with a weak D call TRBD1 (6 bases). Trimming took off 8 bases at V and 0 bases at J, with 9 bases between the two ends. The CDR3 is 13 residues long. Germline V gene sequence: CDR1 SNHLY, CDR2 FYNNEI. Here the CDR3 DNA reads TGTGCCAGCGGGACACTTAGCACAGATACGCAGTATTTT. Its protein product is CASGTLSTDTQYF.

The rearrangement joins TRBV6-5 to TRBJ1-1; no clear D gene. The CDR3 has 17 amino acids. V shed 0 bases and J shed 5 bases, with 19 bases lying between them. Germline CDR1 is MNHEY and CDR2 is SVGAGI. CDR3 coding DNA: TGTGCCAGCAGTTACTCGCGAGGTGGACCAAGAACGACTGAAGCTTTCTTT. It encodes CASSYSRGGPRTTEAFF.

The chain's CDR3 is CSARVGGGAESPLHF. CDR3 coding DNA: TGCAGTGCTAGAGTGGGAGGGGGCGCTGAGTCACCCCTCCACTTT. This sequence joins TRBV20-1 and TRBJ1-6; 7 bases are shared with TRBD1. Germline-derived CDR1 and CDR2 are DFQATT and SNEGSKA (reference sequence). The CDR3 has 15 amino acids. V lost 1 base to trimming and J lost 10 bases; unmatched junction nucleotides: 10.

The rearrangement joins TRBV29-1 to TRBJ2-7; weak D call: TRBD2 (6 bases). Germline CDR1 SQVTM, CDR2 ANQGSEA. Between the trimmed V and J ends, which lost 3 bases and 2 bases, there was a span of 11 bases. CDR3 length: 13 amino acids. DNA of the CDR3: TGCAGCGTTGAGAGCGGGTACCCCTACGAGCAGTACTTC. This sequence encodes CSVESGYPYEQYF.

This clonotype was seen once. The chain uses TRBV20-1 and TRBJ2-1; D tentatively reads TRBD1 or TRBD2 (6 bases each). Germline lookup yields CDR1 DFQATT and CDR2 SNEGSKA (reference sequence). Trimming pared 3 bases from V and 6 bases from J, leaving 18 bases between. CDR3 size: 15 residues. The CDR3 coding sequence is TGCAGTGCTAGTGGCCGAGGCGGAGGGGGCAATGAGCAGTTCTTC. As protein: CSASGRGGGGNEQFF.

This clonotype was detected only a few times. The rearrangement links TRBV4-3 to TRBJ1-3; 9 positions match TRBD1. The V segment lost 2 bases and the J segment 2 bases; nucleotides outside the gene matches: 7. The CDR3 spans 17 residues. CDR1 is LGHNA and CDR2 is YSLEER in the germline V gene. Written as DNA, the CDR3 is TGCGCCAGCAGCCAATATGAGGGACAGGGCCCTGGAAACACCATATATTTT. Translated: CASSQYEGQGPGNTIYF.

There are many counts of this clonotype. The CDR3 DNA is TGCAGTGCTAGAGAATTAGTGCTAGCGGCCACAGATACGCAGTATTTT. It codes for CSARELVLAATDTQYF. V is TRBV20-1 and J is TRBJ2-3, with TRBD2 identical over 7 bases. J was trimmed by 2 bases and V by 0 bases; bases with no gene match: 8. The CDR3 extends over 16 amino acids. Germline V CDR1 and CDR2: DFQATT, SNEGSKA (reference sequence).

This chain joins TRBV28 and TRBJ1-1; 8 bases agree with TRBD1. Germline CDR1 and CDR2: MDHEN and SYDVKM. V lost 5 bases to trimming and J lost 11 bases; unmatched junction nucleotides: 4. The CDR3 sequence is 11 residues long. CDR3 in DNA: TGTGCCAGCAGTGTGCAGGGGGCGGCTTTCTTT. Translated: CASSVQGAAFF.

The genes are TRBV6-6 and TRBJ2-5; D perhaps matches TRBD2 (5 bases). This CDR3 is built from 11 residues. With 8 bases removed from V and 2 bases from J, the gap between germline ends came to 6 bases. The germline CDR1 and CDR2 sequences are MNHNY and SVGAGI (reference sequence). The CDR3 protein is CASGRQETQYF. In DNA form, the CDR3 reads TGTGCCAGCGGGAGACAAGAGACCCAGTACTTC.

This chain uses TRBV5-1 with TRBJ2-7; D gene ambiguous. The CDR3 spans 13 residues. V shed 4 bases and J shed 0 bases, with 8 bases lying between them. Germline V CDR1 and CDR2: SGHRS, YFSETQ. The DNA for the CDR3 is TGCGCCAGCAGCGACGGAAGCTCCTACGAGCAGTACTTC. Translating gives CASSDGSSYEQYF.

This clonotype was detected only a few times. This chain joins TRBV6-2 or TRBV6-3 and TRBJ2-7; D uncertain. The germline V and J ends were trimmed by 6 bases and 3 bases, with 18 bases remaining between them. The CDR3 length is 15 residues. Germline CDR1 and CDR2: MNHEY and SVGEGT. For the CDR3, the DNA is TGTGCCAGCAGCTCTAGTCGGCTGGGCCTCTACGAGCAGTACTTC. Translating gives CASSSSRLGLYEQYF.

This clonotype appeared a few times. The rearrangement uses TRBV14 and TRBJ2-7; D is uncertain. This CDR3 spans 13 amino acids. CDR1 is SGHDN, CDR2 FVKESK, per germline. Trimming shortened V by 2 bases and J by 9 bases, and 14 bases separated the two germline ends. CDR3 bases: TGTGCCAGCAGCCAAAACCCCCTTAGTTGGCAGTACTTC. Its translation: CASSQNPLSWQYF.

CDR3 in DNA: TGTGCTAGTGGAAGCTCGGGGAGCGGGGTTAGCACAGATACGCAGTATTTT. Amino acids: CASGSSGSGVSTDTQYF. This chain connects TRBV12-5 to TRBJ2-3, with 7 bases fitting TRBD2. The germline gives CDR1 LGHNT, CDR2 FRNRAP. This CDR3 comprises 17 residues. The junction had 12 bases not matched to a gene; V was cut back by 6 bases and J by 0 bases. Combining the CDR3 with reference TRBV12-5 and TRBJ2-3 gives the whole variable domain DARVTQTPRHKVTEMGQEVTMRCQPILGHNTVFWYRQTMMQGLELLAYFRNRAPLDDSGMPKDRFSAEMPDATLATLKIQPSEPRDSAVYFCASGSSGSGVSTDTQYFGPGTRLTVL.

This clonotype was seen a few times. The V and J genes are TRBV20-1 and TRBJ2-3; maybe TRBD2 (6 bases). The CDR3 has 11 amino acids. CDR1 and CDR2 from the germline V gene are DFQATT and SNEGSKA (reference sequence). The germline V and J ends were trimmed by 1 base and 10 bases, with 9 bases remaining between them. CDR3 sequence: CSARGDSAQYF. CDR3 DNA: TGCAGTGCTAGAGGGGACTCGGCGCAGTATTTT.

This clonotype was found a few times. Written as DNA, the CDR3 is TGCGCCAGCAGCCCTAGGATTAGCTCCTACAATGAGCAGTTCTTC. It yields the protein CASSPRISSYNEQFF. The genes are TRBV5-1 and TRBJ2-1; D is unclear. The CDR3 spans 15 residues. From germline, CDR1 is SGHRS and CDR2 YFSETQ. Deletions cut 4 bases from V and 0 bases from J, with 11 bases between. The entire variable domain, with the rest obtained from reference TRBV5-1 and TRBJ2-1, is as follows: KAGVTQTPRYLIKTRGQQVTLSCSPISGHRSVSWYQQTPGQGLQFLFEYFSETQRNKGNFPGRFSGRQFSNSRSEMNVSTLELGDSALYLCASSPRISSYNEQFFGPGTRLTVL.

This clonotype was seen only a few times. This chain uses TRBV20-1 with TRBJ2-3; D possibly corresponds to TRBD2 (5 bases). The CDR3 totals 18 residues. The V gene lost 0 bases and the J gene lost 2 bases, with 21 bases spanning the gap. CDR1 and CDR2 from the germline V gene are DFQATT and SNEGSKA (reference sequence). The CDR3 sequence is CSARDSWKLAGFTDTQYF. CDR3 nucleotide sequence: TGCAGTGCTAGAGATTCCTGGAAACTCGCGGGCTTCACAGATACGCAGTATTTT.

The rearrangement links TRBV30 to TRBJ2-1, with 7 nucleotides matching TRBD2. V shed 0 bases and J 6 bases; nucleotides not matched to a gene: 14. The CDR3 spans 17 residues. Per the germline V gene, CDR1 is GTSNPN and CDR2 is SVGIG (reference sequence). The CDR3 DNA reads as TGTGCCTGGAGTGTACTAAGTCGGCTAGCGGCGTTCAATGAGCAGTTCTTC. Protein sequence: CAWSVLSRLAAFNEQFF.

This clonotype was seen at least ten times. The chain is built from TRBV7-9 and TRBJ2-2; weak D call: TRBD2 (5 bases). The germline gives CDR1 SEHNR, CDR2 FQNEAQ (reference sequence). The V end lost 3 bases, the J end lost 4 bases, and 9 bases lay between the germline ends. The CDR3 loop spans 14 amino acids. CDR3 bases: TGTGCCAGCAGCTTCATCAGCGGCACCGGGGAGCTGTTTTTT. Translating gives CASSFISGTGELFF.

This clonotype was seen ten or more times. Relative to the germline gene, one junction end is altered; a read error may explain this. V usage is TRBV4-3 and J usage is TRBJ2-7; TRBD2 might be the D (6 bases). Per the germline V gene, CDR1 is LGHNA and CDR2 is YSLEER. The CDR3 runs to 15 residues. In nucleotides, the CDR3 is TGCGCCAGCAGCCAAGGGGTTTGGGACTCCAACGAGCAGTACTTC. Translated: CASSQGVWDSNEQYF.

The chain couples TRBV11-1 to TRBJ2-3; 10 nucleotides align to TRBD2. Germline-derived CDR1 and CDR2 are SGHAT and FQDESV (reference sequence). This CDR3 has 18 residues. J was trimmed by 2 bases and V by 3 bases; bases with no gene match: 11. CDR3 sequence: CASSFGLAGVHLTDTQYF. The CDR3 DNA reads TGTGCCAGCAGCTTCGGGCTAGCGGGAGTTCACCTCACAGATACGCAGTATTTT.

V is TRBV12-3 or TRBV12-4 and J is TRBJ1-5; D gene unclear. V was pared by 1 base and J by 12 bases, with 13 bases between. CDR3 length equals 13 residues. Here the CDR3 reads CASSLGSAEHQHF. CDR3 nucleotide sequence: TGTGCCAGCAGTTTAGGGTCGGCAGAGCACCAGCATTTT.